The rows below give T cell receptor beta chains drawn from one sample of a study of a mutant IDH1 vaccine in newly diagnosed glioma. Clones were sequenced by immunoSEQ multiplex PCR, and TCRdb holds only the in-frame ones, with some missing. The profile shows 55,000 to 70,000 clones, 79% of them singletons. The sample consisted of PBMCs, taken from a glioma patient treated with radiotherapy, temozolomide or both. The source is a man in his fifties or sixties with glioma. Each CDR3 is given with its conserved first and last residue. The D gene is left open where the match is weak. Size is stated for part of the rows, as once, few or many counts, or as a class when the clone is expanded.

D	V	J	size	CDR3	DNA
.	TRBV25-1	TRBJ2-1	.	CASSQGLDYNEQFF	TGTGCCAGCAGTCAGGGGTTGGACTACAATGAGCAGTTCTTC
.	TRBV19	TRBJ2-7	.	CASSMGGYEQYF	TGTGCCAGTAGTATGGGGGGCTACGAGCAGTACTTC
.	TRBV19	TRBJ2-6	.	CASSITGANVLTF	TGTGCCAGTAGTATCACTGGGGCCAACGTCCTGACTTTC
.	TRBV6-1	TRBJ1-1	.	CASSEGLNTEAFF	TGTGCCAGCAGTGAAGGGTTGAACACTGAAGCTTTCTTT
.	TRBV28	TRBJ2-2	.	CASSEDRTSNTGELFF	TGTGCCAGCAGTGAGGACAGAACTTCGAACACCGGGGAGCTGTTTTTT
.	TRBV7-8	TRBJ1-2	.	CASSLASRDGYTF	TGTGCCAGCAGCTTAGCGTCCAGGGATGGCTACACCTTC
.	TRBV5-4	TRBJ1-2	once	CASSLGGGMDYGYTF	TGTGCCAGCAGCTTGGGGGGGGGAATGGACTATGGCTACACCTTC
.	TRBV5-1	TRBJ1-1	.	CASSLLENTEAFF	TGCGCCAGCAGCTTGCTCGAGAACACTGAAGCTTTCTTT
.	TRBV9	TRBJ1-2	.	CASSVGGADLGYTF	TGTGCCAGCAGCGTCGGGGGGGCGGATCTAGGCTACACCTTC
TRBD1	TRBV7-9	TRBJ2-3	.	CASSHRDRETDTQYF	TGTGCCAGCAGCCACCGGGACAGGGAAACAGATACGCAGTATTTT
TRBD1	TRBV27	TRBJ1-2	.	CASSDSGTGADGYTF	TGTGCCAGCAGTGATTCCGGGACAGGGGCTGATGGCTACACCTTC
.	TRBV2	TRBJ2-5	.	CASSPQETQYF	TGTGCCAGCAGCCCCCAAGAGACCCAGTACTTC
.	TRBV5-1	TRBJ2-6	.	CASSSGSGANVLTF	TGCGCCAGCTCGTCGGGGTCTGGGGCCAACGTCCTGACTTTC
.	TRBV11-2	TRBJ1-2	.	CASSQDYRGGYTF	TGTGCCAGCAGCCAAGACTATAGGGGAGGCTACACCTTC
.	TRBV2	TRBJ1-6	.	CASRTRDSNSYNSPLHF	TGTGCCAGCAGGACCCGGGACTCCAACTCCTATAATTCACCCCTCCACTTT
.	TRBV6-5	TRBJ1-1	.	CATRGQVNTEAFF	TGTGCCACCAGAGGGCAGGTGAACACTGAAGCTTTCTTT
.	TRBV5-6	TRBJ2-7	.	CASHISQGGEQYF	TGTGCCAGTCACATTTCACAGGGTGGCGAGCAGTACTTC
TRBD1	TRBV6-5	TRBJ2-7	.	CASSRDRATYEQYF	TGTGCCAGCAGCCGCGACAGGGCAACCTACGAGCAGTACTTC
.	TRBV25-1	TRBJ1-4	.	CASSEETGREKLFF	TGTGCCAGCAGTGAGGAGACAGGACGTGAAAAACTGTTTTTT
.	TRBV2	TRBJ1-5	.	CASSEGGGVQPQHF	TGTGCCAGCAGTGAAGGAGGCGGCGTCCAGCCCCAGCATTTT
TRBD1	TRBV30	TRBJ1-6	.	CAWSGTEGSPLHF	TGTGCCTGGAGCGGGACAGAGGGTTCACCCCTCCACTTT
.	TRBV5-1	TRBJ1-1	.	CASSLQENTEAFF	TGCGCCAGCAGCTTACAGGAGAACACTGAAGCTTTCTTT
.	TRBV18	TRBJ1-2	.	CASSPRDADGGYTF	TGTGCCAGCTCACCACGAGACGCGGATGGTGGCTACACCTTC
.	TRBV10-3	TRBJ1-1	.	CAISEYTTGMSTEAFF	TGTGCCATCAGTGAGTATACCACAGGGATGAGCACTGAAGCTTTCTTT
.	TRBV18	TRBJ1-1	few	CASSPVRETEAFF	TGTGCCAGCTCACCGGTCCGGGAAACTGAAGCTTTCTTT
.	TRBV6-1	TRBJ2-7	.	CASTGPLMYGQYF	TGTGCCAGCACCGGTCCCTTGATGTATGGGCAGTACTTC
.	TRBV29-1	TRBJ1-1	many	CSVSTTVNTEAFF	TGCAGCGTCTCGACGACAGTGAACACTGAAGCTTTCTTT
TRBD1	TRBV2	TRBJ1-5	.	CASSSDRGNQPQHF	TGTGCCAGCAGTTCCGACAGGGGCAATCAGCCCCAGCATTTT
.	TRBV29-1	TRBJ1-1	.	CSVYDSYTEAFF	TGCAGCGTTTACGACAGTTACACTGAAGCTTTCTTT
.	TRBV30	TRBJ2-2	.	CAWKGTGFGELFF	TGTGCCTGGAAGGGAACAGGGTTCGGGGAGCTGTTTTTT
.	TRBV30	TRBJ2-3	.	CAWNVRGGTDTQYF	TGTGCCTGGAATGTCAGGGGAGGCACAGATACGCAGTATTTT
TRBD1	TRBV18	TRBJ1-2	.	CASSHPEQGRGYTF	TGTGCCAGCTCACACCCTGAACAGGGGCGGGGCTACACCTTC
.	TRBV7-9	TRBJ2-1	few	CASSLAGVVNEQFF	TGTGCCAGCAGCTTAGCGGGAGTCGTAAATGAGCAGTTCTTC
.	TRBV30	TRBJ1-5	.	CAWEPPQRGQPQHF	TGTGCTTGGGAGCCCCCACAGCGGGGTCAGCCCCAGCATTTT
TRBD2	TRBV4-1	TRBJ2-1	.	CASSQVSGLAGGDEQFF	TGCGCCAGCAGCCAGGTGTCGGGACTAGCGGGGGGAGATGAGCAGTTCTTC
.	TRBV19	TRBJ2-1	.	CASSMLALSSYNEQFF	TGTGCCAGTAGTATGTTAGCCCTCAGCTCCTACAATGAGCAGTTCTTC
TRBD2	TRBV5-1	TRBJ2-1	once	CASSPGGASGNEQFF	TGCGCCAGCAGCCCGGGAGGGGCCTCGGGCAATGAGCAGTTCTTC
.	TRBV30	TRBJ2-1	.	CAWAHDNEQFF	TGTGCCTGGGCCCATGACAATGAGCAGTTCTTC
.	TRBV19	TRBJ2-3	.	CAARDHTDTQYF	TGTGCCGCCCGGGACCACACAGATACGCAGTATTTT
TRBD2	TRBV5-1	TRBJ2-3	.	CASSQSSGGTDTQYF	TGCGCCAGCAGCCAGTCTAGCGGCGGCACAGATACGCAGTATTTT
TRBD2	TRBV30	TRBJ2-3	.	CAWRTSGEADTQYF	TGTGCCTGGAGGACTAGCGGGGAGGCAGATACGCAGTATTTT
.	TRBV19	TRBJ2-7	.	CASSRKSAGETHEQYF	TGTGCCAGTAGTAGAAAATCGGCAGGGGAAACCCACGAGCAGTACTTC
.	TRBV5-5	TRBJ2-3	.	CASSLGPNTDTQYF	TGTGCCAGCAGCTTAGGGCCGAACACAGATACGCAGTATTTT
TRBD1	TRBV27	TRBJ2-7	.	CASSLGDRVVYEQYF	TGTGCCAGCAGTTTGGGGGACAGGGTTGTCTACGAGCAGTACTTC
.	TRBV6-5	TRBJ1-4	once	CASSYSKGEKLFF	TGTGCCAGCAGTTACTCAAAAGGGGAAAAACTGTTTTTT
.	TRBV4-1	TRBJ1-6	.	CASSQESGAQNSPLHF	TGCGCCAGCAGCCAAGAGTCGGGGGCCCAAAATTCACCCCTCCACTTT
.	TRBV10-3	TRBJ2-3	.	CAIREMGKDTQYF	TGTGCCATCAGGGAGATGGGGAAAGATACGCAGTATTTT
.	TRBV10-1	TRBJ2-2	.	CASSDWGGAAGELFF	TGCGCCAGCAGCGACTGGGGGGGCGCGGCCGGGGAGCTGTTTTTT
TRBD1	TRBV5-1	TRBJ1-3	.	CASSPGQGGNTIYF	TGCGCCAGCAGCCCGGGACAGGGGGGAAACACCATATATTTT
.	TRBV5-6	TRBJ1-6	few	CASSYWGTNSPLHF	TGTGCCAGCAGCTATTGGGGCACAAATTCACCCCTCCACTTT
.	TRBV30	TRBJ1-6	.	CAWSVRASGSPLHF	TGTGCCTGGAGTGTAAGGGCCTCTGGATCACCCCTCCACTTT
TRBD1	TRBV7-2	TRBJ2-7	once	CASSLGGTAYEQYF	TGTGCCAGCAGCTTAGGAGGGACAGCTTACGAGCAGTACTTC
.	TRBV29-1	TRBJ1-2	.	CSVEQGRGYTF	TGCAGCGTTGAACAGGGCAGAGGCTACACCTTC
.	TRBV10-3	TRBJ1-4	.	CAISPRTGTEKLFF	TGTGCCATCAGCCCGAGGACGGGGACTGAAAAACTGTTTTTT